This note documents a single TCR beta chain sequence. This entry belongs to a study of cytomegalovirus exposure and HLA in healthy donors. Amplification used 60 Vbeta primers and 13 Jbeta primers. Only in-frame clones appear in the TCRdb table, and some are missing; sequencing was by immunoSEQ multiplex PCR. The sample shows about 190,000 clones, 60% to 85% of them seen only once. The CDR3 is made up of 18 amino acids. With V trimmed by 6 bases and J by 0 bases, 14 bases remained unmatched. CDR1 is SGHTA, CDR2 FQGTGA, per germline. V and J are TRBV7-3 and TRBJ2-3; 8 bases are shared with TRBD2. The sequence was collected from a woman younger than 35 in good health and CMV-seronegative. What was sequenced was PBMCs. CDR3 nucleotide sequence: TGTGCCAGCAGTCTGGGACTAGATCACATCGGTAGCACAGATACGCAGTATTTT. Translated, it gives CASSLGLDHIGSTDTQYF.